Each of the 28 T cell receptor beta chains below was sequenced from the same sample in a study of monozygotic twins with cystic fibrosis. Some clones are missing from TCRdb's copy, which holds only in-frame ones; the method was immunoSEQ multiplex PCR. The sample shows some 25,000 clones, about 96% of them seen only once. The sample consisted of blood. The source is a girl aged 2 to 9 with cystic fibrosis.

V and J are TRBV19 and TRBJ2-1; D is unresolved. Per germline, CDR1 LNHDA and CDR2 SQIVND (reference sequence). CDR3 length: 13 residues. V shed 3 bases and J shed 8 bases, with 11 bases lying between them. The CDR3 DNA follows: TGTGCCAGTAGTATGTGGCAGGTGGATGAGCAGTTCTTC. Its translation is CASSMWQVDEQFF.

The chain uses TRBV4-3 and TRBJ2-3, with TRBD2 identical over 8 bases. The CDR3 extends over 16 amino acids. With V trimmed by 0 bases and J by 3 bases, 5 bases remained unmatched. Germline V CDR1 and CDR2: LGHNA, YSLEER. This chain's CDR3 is CASSQDTAGATDTQYF. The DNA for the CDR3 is TGCGCCAGCAGCCAAGATACAGCGGGAGCGACAGATACGCAGTATTTT.

The CDR3 sequence is CASSLDRPSGDTQYF. The CDR3 nucleotides are TGTGCCAGCAGCTTAGATAGGCCCTCAGGGGATACGCAGTATTTT. V and J are TRBV7-9 and TRBJ2-3, with a weak D call TRBD1 (5 bases). CDR1 SEHNR and CDR2 FQNEAQ come from the germline V gene (reference sequence). V was shortened by 1 base and J by 6 bases, with 14 bases between the two germline ends. The CDR3 contains 15 residues.

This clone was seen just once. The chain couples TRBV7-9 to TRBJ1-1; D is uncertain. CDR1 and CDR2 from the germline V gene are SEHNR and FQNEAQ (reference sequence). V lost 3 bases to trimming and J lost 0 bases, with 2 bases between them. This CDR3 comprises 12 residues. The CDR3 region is CASSFLNTEAFF. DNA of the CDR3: TGTGCCAGCAGCTTTTTGAACACTGAAGCTTTCTTT.

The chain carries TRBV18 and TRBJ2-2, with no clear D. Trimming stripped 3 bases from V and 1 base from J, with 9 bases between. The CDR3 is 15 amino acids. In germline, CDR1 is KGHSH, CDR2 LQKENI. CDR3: CASSPNSLNTGELFF. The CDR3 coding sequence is TGTGCCAGCTCACCCAATTCCCTGAACACCGGGGAGCTGTTTTTT.

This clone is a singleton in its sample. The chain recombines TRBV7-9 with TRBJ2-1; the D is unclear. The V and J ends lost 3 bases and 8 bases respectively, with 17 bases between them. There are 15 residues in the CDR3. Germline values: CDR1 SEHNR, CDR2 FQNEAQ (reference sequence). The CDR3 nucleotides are TGTGCCAGCAGCTTTAGAGAGGATGGGCGTGATGAGCAGTTCTTC. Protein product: CASSFREDGRDEQFF. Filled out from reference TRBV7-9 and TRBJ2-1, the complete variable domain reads DTGVSQNPRHKITKRGQNVTFRCDPISEHNRLYWYRQTLGQGPEFLTYFQNEAQLEKSRLLSDRFSAERPKGSFSTLEIQRTEQGDSAMYLCASSFREDGRDEQFFGPGTRLTVL.

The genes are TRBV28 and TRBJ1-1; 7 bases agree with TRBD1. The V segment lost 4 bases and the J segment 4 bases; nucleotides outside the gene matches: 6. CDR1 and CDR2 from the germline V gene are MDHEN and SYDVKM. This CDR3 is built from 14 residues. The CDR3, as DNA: TGTGCCAGCAGTTGGGACAGTCGTAGCACTGAAGCTTTCTTT. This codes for CASSWDSRSTEAFF.

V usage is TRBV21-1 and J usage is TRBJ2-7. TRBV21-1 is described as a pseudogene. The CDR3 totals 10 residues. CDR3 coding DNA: TGTGCCAGGCCTTTTTACGAGCAGTACTTC. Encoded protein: CARPFYEQYF.

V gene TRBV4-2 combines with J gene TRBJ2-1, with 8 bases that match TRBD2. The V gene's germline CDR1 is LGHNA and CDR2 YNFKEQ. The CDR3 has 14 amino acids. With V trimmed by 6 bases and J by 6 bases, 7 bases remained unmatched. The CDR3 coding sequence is TGTGCCAGCAGGCACGTCGGGGGGGGCAATGAGCAGTTCTTC. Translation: CASRHVGGGNEQFF.

The CDR3 protein is CALSKEVGGEKLFF. The CDR3 DNA is TGTGCCCTTAGTAAAGAGGTAGGAGGTGAAAAACTGTTTTTT. The rearrangement joins TRBV30 to TRBJ1-4; D call uncertain. V lost 8 bases and J lost 7, with 20 bases in between. Germline V lookup: CDR1 GTSNPN, CDR2 SVGIG (reference sequence). The CDR3 length is 14 residues.

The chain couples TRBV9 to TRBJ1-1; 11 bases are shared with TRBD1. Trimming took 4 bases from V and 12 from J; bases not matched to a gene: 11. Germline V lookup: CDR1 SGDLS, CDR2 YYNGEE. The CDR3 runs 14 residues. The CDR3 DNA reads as TGTGCCAGCAGCTCCTCCGGGACAGGGGGTAGAACTTTCTTT. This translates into CASSSSGTGGRTFF.

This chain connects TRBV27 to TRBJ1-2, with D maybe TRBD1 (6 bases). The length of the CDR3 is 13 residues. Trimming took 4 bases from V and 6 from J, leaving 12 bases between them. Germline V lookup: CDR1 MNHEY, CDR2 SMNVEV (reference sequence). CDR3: CASSYLSGDGYTF. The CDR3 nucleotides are TGTGCCAGCAGTTATCTTTCAGGGGATGGCTACACCTTC.

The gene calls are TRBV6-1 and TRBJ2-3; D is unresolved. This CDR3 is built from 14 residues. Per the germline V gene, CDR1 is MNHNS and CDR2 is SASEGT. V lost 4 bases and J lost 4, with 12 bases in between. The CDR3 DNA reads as TGTGCCAGCAGTGCCCAGCCACGAGCAGATACGCAGTATTTT. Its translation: CASSAQPRADTQYF.

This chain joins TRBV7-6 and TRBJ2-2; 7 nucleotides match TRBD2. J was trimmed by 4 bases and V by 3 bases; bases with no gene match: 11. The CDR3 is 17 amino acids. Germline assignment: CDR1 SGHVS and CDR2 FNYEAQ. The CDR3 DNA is TGTGCCAGCAGCTTGGTGGGAGCGGGAACCCCCACCGGGGAGCTGTTTTTT. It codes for CASSLVGAGTPTGELFF.

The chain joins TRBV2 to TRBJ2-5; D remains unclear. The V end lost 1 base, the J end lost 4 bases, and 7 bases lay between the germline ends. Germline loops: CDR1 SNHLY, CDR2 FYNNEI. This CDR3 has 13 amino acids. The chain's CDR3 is CASSEGSGETQYF. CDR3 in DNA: TGTGCCAGCAGTGAAGGGAGTGGAGAGACCCAGTACTTC.

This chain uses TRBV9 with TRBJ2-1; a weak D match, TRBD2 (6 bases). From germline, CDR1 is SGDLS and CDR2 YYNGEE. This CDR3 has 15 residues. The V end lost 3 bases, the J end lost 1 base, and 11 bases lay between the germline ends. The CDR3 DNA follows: TGTGCCAGCAGCGCCCCGGGAGTGTCCTACAATGAGCAGTTCTTC. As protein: CASSAPGVSYNEQFF.

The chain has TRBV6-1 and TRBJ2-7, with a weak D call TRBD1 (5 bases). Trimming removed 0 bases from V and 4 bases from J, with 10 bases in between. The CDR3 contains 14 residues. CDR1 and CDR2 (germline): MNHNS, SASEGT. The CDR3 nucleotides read TGTGCCAGCAGTGAAGCGCAGGGTGGTTACGAGCAGTACTTC. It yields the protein CASSEAQGGYEQYF.

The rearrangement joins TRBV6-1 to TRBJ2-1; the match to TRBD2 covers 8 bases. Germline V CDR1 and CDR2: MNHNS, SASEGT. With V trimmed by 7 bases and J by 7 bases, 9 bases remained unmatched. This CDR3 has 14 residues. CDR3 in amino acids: CASNPSTGGNEQFF. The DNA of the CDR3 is TGTGCCAGCAATCCTTCTACGGGAGGGAATGAGCAGTTCTTC.

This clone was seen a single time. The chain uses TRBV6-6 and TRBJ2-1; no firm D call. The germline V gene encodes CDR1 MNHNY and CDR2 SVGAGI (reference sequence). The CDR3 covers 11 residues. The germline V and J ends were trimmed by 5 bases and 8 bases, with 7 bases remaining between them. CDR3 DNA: TGTGCCAGCAGTGCCTCCTATGAGCAGTTCTTC. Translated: CASSASYEQFF.

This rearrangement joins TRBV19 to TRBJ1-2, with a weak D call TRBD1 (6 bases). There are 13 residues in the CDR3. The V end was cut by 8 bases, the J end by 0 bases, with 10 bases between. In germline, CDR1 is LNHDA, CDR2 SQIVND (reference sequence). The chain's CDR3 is CASGQLANYGYTF. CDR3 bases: TGTGCCAGTGGACAGTTAGCTAACTATGGCTACACCTTC.

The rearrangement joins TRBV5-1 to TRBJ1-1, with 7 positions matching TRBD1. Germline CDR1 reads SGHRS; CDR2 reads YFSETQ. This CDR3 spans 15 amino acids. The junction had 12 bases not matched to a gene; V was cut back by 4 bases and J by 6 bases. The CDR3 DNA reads TGCGCCAGCAGCGTGACAGGGATCCGTATCGCTGAAGCTTTCTTT. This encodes CASSVTGIRIAEAFF.

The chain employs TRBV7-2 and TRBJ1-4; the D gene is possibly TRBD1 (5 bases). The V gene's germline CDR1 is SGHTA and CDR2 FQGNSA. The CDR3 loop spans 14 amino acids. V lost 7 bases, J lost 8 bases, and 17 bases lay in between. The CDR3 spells CASTTGRRYEKLFF. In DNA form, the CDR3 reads TGTGCCAGCACCACGGGACGCCGATACGAAAAACTGTTTTTT. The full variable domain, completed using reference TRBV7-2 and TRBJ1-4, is GAGVSQSPSNKVTEKGKDVELRCDPISGHTALYWYRQSLGQGLEFLIYFQGNSAPDKSGLPSDRFSAERTGGSVSTLTIQRTQQEDSAVYLCASTTGRRYEKLFFGSGTQLSVL.

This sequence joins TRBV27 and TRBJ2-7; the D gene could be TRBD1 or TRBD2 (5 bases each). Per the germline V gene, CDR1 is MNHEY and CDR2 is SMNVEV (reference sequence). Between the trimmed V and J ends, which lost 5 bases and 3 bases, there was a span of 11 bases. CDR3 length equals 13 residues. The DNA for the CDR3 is TGTGCCAGCAGTCGAGGGGCGGGCTACGAGCAGTACTTC. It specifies CASSRGAGYEQYF.

The CDR3 DNA reads as TGCGCCAGCAGCCAAGATTGGGGCAGGGGCTCCTACGAGCAGTACTTC. Translating gives CASSQDWGRGSYEQYF. This chain uses TRBV4-3 with TRBJ2-7; the D gene is possibly TRBD1 (6 bases). This CDR3 region has 16 residues. CDR1 LGHNA and CDR2 YSLEER come from the germline V gene. Trimming stripped 0 bases from V and 0 bases from J, with 12 bases between.

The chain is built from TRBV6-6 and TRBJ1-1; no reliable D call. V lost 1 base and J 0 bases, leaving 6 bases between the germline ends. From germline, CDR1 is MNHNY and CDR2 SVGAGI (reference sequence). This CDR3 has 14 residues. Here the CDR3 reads CASSYLALNTEAFF. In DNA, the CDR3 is TGTGCCAGCAGTTACTTGGCTCTGAACACTGAAGCTTTCTTT.

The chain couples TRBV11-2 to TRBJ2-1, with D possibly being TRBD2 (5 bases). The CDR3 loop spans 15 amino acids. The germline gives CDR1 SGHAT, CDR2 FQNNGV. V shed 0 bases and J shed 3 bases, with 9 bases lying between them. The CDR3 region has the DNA TGTGCCAGCAGCTTAGATCAAGCGGACTACAATGAGCAGTTCTTC. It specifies CASSLDQADYNEQFF.

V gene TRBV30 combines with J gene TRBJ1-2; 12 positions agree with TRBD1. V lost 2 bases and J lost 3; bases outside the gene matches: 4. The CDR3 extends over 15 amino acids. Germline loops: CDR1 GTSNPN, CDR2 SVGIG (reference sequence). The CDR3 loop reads CAWSPGTGGYYGYTF. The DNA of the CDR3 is TGTGCCTGGAGTCCCGGGACAGGGGGCTACTATGGCTACACCTTC.

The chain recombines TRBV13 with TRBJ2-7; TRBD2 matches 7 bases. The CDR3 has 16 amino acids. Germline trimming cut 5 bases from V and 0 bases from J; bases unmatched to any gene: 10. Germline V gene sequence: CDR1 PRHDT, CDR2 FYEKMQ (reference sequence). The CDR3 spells CASSVLTSASSYEQYF. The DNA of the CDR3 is TGTGCCAGCAGCGTACTCACTAGCGCGAGCTCCTACGAGCAGTACTTC. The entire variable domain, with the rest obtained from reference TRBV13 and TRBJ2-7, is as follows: AAGVIQSPRHLIKEKRETATLKCYPIPRHDTVYWYQQGPGQDPQFLISFYEKMQSDKGSIPDRFSAQQFSDYHSELNMSSLELGDSALYFCASSVLTSASSYEQYFGPGTRLTVT.